The next 25 T cell receptor beta chains were all read from a single sample in a study of cytomegalovirus exposure and HLA in healthy donors. Vbeta (60) and Jbeta (13) primers were used in the PCR. TCRdb's table, derived via immunoSEQ multiplex PCR, lists solely in-frame clones and lacks some. Here the sample spans over 150,000 clones, 70% to 90% being singletons. The sequenced sample was PBMCs. The receptors were gathered from a woman between 35 and 50 years old in good health and CMV-seropositive.

This chain joins TRBV29-1 and TRBJ1-2; D possibly corresponds to TRBD1 (5 bases). The CDR3 is made up of 14 amino acids. Germline CDR1 SQVTM, CDR2 ANQGSEA. V lost 8 bases to trimming and J lost 2 bases, with 18 bases between them. In nucleotides, the CDR3 is TGCAGCCCCCTCAGGGCGGGAGAGAACTATGGCTACACCTTC. Its translation is CSPLRAGENYGYTF.

The chain employs TRBV9 and TRBJ1-2, with unresolved D. The V gene's germline CDR1 is SGDLS and CDR2 YYNGEE. Trimming pared 4 bases from V and 8 bases from J, leaving 18 bases between. The CDR3 length is 14 residues. The CDR3: CASSPLSGSRGYTF. The CDR3 DNA reads as TGTGCCAGCAGCCCCCTCTCAGGTAGTCGGGGCTACACCTTC.

This clone came up a few times. The V and J genes are TRBV9 and TRBJ1-1; D may be TRBD1 (5 bases). V shed 1 base and J shed 3 bases, with 7 bases lying between them. Looked up from germline, CDR1 is SGDLS and CDR2 is YYNGEE. CDR3 length: 13 amino acids. CDR3 protein: CASSVQGHTEAFF. CDR3 nucleotides: TGTGCCAGCAGCGTACAGGGCCACACTGAAGCTTTCTTT.

This clone was picked up a small number of times. The chain uses TRBV19 and TRBJ1-1; D perhaps matches TRBD1 (6 bases). Germline CDR1 reads LNHDA; CDR2 reads SQIVND (reference sequence). The V end was cut by 6 bases, the J end by 1 base, with 12 bases between. CDR3 length equals 14 residues. In nucleotides, the CDR3 is TGTGCCAGTAGGTCGGGACACCCGAACACTGAAGCTTTCTTT. It specifies CASRSGHPNTEAFF.

This clone was detected only once. V usage is TRBV6-1 and J usage is TRBJ1-5; TRBD1 matches 9 bases. The V and J ends lost 4 bases and 7 bases, in that order; junction bases with no gene match: 11. The CDR3 contains 16 residues. The germline CDR1 and CDR2 sequences are MNHNS and SASEGT. CDR3 DNA sequence: TGTGCCAGCAGTGCTTTACAGGGGGCAGCGGGACAGCCCCAGCATTTT. It yields the protein CASSALQGAAGQPQHF.

This clone was observed a handful of times. The V call is TRBV7-9, the J call TRBJ2-7; a weak D match, TRBD2 (6 bases). CDR1 and CDR2 from the germline V gene are SEHNR and FQNEAQ (reference sequence). Trimming took 5 bases from V and 6 from J, leaving 14 bases between them. The CDR3 contains 13 residues. Here the CDR3 DNA reads TGTGCCAGCAGCCAAGACGGGACTTCCGAGCAGTACTTC. Amino acids: CASSQDGTSEQYF.

The V call is TRBV27, the J call TRBJ1-1, with D uncertain. There are 15 residues in the CDR3. V lost 5 bases and J 1 base, leaving 14 bases between the germline ends. Germline V gives CDR1 MNHEY, CDR2 SMNVEV (reference sequence). This CDR3 reads CASSLSARRNTEAFF. CDR3 DNA sequence: TGTGCCAGCAGTCTGTCGGCACGGAGGAACACTGAAGCTTTCTTT.

CDR3 in amino acids: CASSLISGIADTQYF. The CDR3, as DNA: TGTGCCAGCAGCTTGATTAGCGGGATCGCCGATACGCAGTATTTT. The V gene is TRBV5-8, the J gene TRBJ2-3; 8 bases fit TRBD2. The CDR3 totals 15 residues. V was pared by 1 base and J by 6 bases, with 7 bases of the junction left unmatched. Looked up from germline, CDR1 is SGHTS and CDR2 is YDEGEE. Complete variable domain (other parts from reference TRBV5-8 and TRBJ2-3): EAGVTQSPTHLIKTRGQQATLRCSPISGHTSVYWYQQALGLGLQFLLWYDEGEERNRGNFPPRFSGRQFPNYSSELNVNALELEDSALYLCASSLISGIADTQYFGPGTRLTVL.

The chain employs TRBV5-1 and TRBJ1-5, with D possibly TRBD1 on 5 matching bases. The CDR3 contains 14 residues. The germline V gene has CDR1 SGHRS and CDR2 YFSETQ. V lost 4 bases and J 11 bases, leaving 19 bases between the germline ends. CDR3 DNA: TGCGCCAGCAGCCTGGACACGTCAACCACGACCCAGCATTTT. Its translation: CASSLDTSTTTQHF.

CDR3 bases: TGCGCCAGCAGCTTAGGGACTAGCGGGAGTGTTAGCACAGATACGCAGTATTTT. Residues: CASSLGTSGSVSTDTQYF. This chain connects TRBV5-1 to TRBJ2-3, with 14 bases aligning to TRBD2. The CDR3 has 18 residues. After removal of 2 bases from V and 0 bases from J, the junction contained 5 bases not matched to a gene. From germline, CDR1 is SGHRS and CDR2 YFSETQ.

The chain employs TRBV5-1 and TRBJ2-1, with D unclear. The V gene's germline CDR1 is SGHRS and CDR2 YFSETQ. This CDR3 has 14 residues. V was clipped by 3 bases and J by 5 bases, with 12 bases between them. CDR3 nucleotides: TGCGCCAGCAGCTGGTCCTGGGCTAACAATGAGCAGTTCTTC. Residues: CASSWSWANNEQFF.

Comment on this clone: The junction does not match germline at one end; this may be a read error. This chain links TRBV4-1 with TRBJ2-5, with 10 bases fitting TRBD2. CDR3 length: 16 amino acids. Per the germline V gene, CDR1 is MGHRA and CDR2 is YSYEKL. The CDR3 region is CASSQGLAGGQQTQYF. CDR3 sequence (DNA): TGCGCCAGCAGCCAAGGGTTAGCGGGAGGCCAACAGACCCAGTACTTC.

The chain joins TRBV4-1 to TRBJ1-4; 11 nucleotides match TRBD1. Per the germline V gene, CDR1 is MGHRA and CDR2 is YSYEKL. Unmatched junction bases numbered 5, after V lost 1 base and J lost 7 bases. This CDR3 spans 16 amino acids. The CDR3 loop is CASSQVKGTGGEKLFF. The CDR3 bases are TGCGCCAGCAGCCAAGTGAAGGGGACAGGGGGTGAAAAACTGTTTTTT.

The J gene is TRBJ1-5, the V gene TRBV7-8; TRBD1 might be the D (6 bases). This CDR3 is built from 17 residues. V lost 7 bases and J lost 0, with 19 bases in between. CDR1 is SGHVS and CDR2 is FQNEAQ in the germline V gene. CDR3 in amino acids: CASTLGGGGGSNQPQHF. CDR3 in DNA: TGTGCCAGCACCCTAGGGGGGGGAGGGGGTAGCAATCAGCCCCAGCATTTT.

This clone was counted between two and nine times. This CDR3 is also generated by other DNA sequences in the sample. The chain is built from TRBV28 and TRBJ1-1; D uncertain. CDR1 and CDR2 (germline): MDHEN, SYDVKM. V shed 1 base and J shed 2 bases, with 5 bases lying between them. This CDR3 is 13 amino acids long. The CDR3 reads CASSLLANTEAFF. CDR3 DNA sequence: TGTGCCAGCAGTTTATTGGCTAACACTGAAGCTTTCTTT.

The chain uses TRBV7-2 and TRBJ2-3, with 10 bases matching TRBD2. Germline CDR1 reads SGHTA; CDR2 reads FQGNSA. This CDR3 comprises 16 residues. Losses at the gene ends were 2 bases for V and 1 base for J; bases not matched to a gene: 3. The CDR3 region is CASSLLGTSGTDTQYF. CDR3 nucleotide sequence: TGTGCCAGCAGCTTACTTGGGACTAGCGGCACAGATACGCAGTATTTT.

The chain employs TRBV14 and TRBJ2-2; tentative D call: TRBD2 (6 bases). There are 16 residues in the CDR3. V was trimmed by 4 bases and J by 1 base, leaving 13 bases between them. Germline values: CDR1 SGHDN, CDR2 FVKESK. The CDR3 bases are TGTGCCAGCAGCCCAGTGGGACTGATGAACACCGGGGAGCTGTTTTTT. Protein sequence: CASSPVGLMNTGELFF.

The rearrangement joins TRBV6-5 to TRBJ2-7; 13 nucleotides match TRBD2. CDR3 length equals 15 residues. The trim removed 2 bases at V and 2 bases at J, leaving 0 bases unmatched. Germline CDR1 is MNHEY and CDR2 is SVGAGI. CDR3 sequence (DNA): TGTGCCAGCAGTTACGGGACTAGCGGGACCTACGAGCAGTACTTC. Its protein product is CASSYGTSGTYEQYF.

The chain has TRBV7-9 and TRBJ2-1; 12 nucleotides align to TRBD2. Germline V CDR1 and CDR2: SEHNR, FQNEAQ (reference sequence). The length of the CDR3 is 15 residues. V lost 2 bases to trimming and J lost 6 bases; unmatched junction nucleotides: 2. CDR3 DNA sequence: TGTGCCAGCAGCTTACGGGGACTAGCGGGCAATGAGCAGTTCTTC. It yields the protein CASSLRGLAGNEQFF.

As DNA, the CDR3 is TGTGCCACCAGCAGCGCTCGGACAGGCATAGATACGCAGTATTTT. Translation: CATSSARTGIDTQYF. The chain recombines TRBV15 with TRBJ2-3, with 7 nucleotides matching TRBD1. CDR3 length: 15 amino acids. The J segment lost 5 bases and the V segment lost 3 bases, leaving 8 bases of the junction unmatched. From germline, CDR1 is LNHNV and CDR2 YYDKDF (reference sequence).

This chain uses TRBV2 with TRBJ2-5; the match to TRBD2 covers 7 bases. The CDR3 totals 15 residues. The V and J ends lost 5 bases and 1 base, in that order; junction bases with no gene match: 7. The germline gives CDR1 SNHLY, CDR2 FYNNEI. This chain's CDR3 is CASSPGAGAQETQYF. The CDR3 coding sequence is TGTGCCAGCAGTCCCGGCGCGGGAGCCCAAGAGACCCAGTACTTC.

The J gene is TRBJ2-1, the V gene TRBV5-6, with TRBD2 identical over 10 bases. CDR1 and CDR2 from the germline V gene are SGHDT and YYEEEE. Losses at the gene ends were 4 bases for V and 5 bases for J; bases not matched to a gene: 9. The CDR3 contains 16 residues. The CDR3 is CASSTLSGRANNEQFF. CDR3 sequence (DNA): TGTGCCAGCAGCACCTTGAGCGGGAGGGCCAACAATGAGCAGTTCTTC.

The rearrangement uses TRBV6-6 and TRBJ1-1; TRBD1 matches at 10 bases. J gave up 2 bases and V 6 bases, and 9 bases lay outside the gene matches. CDR3 length: 16 residues. From germline, CDR1 is MNHNY and CDR2 SVGAGI (reference sequence). CDR3 coding DNA: TGTGCCAGCAGCCTTTCGACAGGGGGCGGAAACACTGAAGCTTTCTTT. Amino acid sequence: CASSLSTGGGNTEAFF.

This chain links TRBV25-1 with TRBJ2-7; weak D call: TRBD2 (5 bases). Trimming took off 3 bases at V and 5 bases at J, with 5 bases between the two ends. The V gene's germline CDR1 is MGHDK and CDR2 SYGVNS. The CDR3 contains 11 residues. CDR3: CASSERDEQYF. The CDR3 nucleotides are TGTGCCAGCAGTGAGAGGGACGAGCAGTACTTC.

The J gene is TRBJ2-3, the V gene TRBV4-1; D unresolved. Trimming cost V 4 bases and J 4 bases, with 18 bases left between them. This CDR3 region has 16 residues. Germline V lookup: CDR1 MGHRA, CDR2 YSYEKL. The CDR3 nucleotides are TGCGCCAGCAGCCCTAAACCAGGTTACGGTGCAGATACGCAGTATTTT. Translating gives CASSPKPGYGADTQYF.